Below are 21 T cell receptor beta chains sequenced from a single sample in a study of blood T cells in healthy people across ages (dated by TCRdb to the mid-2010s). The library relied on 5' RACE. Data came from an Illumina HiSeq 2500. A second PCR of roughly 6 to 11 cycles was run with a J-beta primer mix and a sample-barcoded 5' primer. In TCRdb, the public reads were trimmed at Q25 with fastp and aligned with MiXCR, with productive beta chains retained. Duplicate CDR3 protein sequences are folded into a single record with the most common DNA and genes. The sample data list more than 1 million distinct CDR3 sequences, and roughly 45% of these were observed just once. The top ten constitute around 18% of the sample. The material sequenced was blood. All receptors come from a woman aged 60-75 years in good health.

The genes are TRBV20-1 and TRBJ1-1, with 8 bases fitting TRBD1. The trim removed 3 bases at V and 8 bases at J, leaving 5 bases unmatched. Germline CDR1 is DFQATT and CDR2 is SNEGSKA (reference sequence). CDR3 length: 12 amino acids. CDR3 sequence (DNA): TGCAGTGCTAGTGCGGACAGGGAAGAAGCTTTCTTT. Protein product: CSASADREEAFF.

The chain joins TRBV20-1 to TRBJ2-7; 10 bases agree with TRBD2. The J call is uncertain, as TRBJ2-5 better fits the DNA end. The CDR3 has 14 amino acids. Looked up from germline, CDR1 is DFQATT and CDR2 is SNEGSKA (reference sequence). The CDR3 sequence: CSARSGRAVETQYF. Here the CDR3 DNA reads TGCAGCGCGAGGAGCGGGAGGGCGGTTGAGACCCAGTACTTC.

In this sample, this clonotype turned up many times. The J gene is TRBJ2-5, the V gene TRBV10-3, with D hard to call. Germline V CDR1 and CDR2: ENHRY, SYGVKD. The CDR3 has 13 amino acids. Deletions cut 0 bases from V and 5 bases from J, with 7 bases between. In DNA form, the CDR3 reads TGTGCCATCAGTGAGTCAATGCGGGAGACCCAGTACTTC. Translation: CAISESMRETQYF.

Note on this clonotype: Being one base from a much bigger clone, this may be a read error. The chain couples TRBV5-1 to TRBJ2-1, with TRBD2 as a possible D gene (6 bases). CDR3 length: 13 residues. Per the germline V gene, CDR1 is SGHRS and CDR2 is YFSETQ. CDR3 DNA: TGCACCAGCAACCGGGAGTCCTACAATGAGCAGTTCTTC. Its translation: CTSNRESYNEQFF.

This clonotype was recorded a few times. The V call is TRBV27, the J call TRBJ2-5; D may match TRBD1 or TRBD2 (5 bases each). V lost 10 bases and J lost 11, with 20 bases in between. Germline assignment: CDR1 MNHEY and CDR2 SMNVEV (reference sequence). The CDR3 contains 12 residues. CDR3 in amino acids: CAIGETLREQYF. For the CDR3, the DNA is TGTGCCATCGGGGAAACCCTCAGGGAGCAGTACTTC.

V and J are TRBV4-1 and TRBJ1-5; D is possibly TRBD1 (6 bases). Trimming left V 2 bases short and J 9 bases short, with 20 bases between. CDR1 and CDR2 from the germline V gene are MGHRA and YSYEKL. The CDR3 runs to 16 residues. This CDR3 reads CASSQITGTPNTPQHF. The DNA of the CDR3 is TGCGCCAGCAGCCAAATAACCGGGACACCTAATACGCCCCAGCATTTT.

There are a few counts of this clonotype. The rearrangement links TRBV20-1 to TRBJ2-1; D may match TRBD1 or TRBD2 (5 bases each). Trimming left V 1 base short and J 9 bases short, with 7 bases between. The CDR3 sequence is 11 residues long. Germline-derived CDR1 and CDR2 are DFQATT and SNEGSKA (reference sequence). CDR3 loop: CSARGGTEQFF. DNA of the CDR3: TGCAGTGCTAGAGGGGGGACTGAGCAGTTCTTC.

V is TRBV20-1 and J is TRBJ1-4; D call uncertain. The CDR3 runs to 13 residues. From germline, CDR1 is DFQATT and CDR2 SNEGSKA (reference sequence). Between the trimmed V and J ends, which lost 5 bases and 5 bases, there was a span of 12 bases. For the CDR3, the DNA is TGCAGTGCTGAAAAGGACGGGAATGAAAAACTGTTTTTT. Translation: CSAEKDGNEKLFF.

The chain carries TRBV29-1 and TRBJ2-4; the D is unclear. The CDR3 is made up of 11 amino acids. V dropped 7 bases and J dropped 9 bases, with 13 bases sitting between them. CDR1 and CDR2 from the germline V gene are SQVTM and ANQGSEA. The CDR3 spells CSAQELGIQYF. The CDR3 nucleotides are TGCAGCGCTCAGGAGTTAGGCATTCAGTACTTC.

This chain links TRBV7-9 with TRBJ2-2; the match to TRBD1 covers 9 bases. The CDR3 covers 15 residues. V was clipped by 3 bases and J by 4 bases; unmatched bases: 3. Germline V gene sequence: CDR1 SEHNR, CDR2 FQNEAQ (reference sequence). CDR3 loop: CASSLGTGPTGELFF. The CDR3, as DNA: TGTGCCAGCAGCTTGGGGACAGGGCCCACCGGGGAGCTGTTTTTT.

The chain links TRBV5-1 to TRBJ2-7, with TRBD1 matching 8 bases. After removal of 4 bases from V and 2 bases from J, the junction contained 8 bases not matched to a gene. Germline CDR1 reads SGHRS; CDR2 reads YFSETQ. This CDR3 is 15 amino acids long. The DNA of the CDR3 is TGCGCCAGCAGCGTGGGACAGGTCGATGCCTACGAGCAGTACTTC. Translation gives CASSVGQVDAYEQYF. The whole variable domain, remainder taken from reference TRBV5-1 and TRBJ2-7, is KAGVTQTPRYLIKTRGQQVTLSCSPISGHRSVSWYQQTPGQGLQFLFEYFSETQRNKGNFPGRFSGRQFSNSRSEMNVSTLELGDSALYLCASSVGQVDAYEQYFGPGTRLTVT.

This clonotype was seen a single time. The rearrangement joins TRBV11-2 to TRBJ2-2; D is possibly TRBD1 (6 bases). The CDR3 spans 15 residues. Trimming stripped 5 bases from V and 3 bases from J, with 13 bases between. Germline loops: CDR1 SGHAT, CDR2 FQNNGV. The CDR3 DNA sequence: TGTGCCAGCAGCCCAGGGGCGACAGACACCGGGGAGCTGTTTTTT. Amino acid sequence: CASSPGATDTGELFF.

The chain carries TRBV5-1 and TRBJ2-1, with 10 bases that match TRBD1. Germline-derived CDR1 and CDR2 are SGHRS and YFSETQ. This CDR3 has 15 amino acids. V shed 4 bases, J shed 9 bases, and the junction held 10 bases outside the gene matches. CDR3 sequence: CASSMGGQGFGEQFF. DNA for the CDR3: TGCGCCAGCAGCATGGGGGGACAGGGGTTTGGTGAGCAGTTCTTC.

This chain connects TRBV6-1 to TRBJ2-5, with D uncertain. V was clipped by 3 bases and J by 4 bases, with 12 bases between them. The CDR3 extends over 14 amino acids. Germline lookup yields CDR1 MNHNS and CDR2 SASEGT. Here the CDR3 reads CASSDIFLPETQYF. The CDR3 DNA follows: TGTGCCAGCAGTGATATTTTCCTCCCAGAGACCCAGTACTTC.

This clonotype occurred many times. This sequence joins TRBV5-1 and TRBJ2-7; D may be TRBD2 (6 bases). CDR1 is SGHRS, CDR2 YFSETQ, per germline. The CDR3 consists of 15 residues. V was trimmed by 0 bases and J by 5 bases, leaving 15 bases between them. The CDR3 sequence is CASSLGGGSRHEQYF. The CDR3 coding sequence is TGCGCCAGCAGCTTGGGTGGAGGGAGTCGACACGAGCAGTACTTC.

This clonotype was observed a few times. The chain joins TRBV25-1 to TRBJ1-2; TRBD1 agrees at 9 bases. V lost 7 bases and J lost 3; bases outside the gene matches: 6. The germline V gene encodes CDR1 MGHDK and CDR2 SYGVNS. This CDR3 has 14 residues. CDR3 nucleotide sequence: TGTGCCAGCACCCCCGGACAGGGGCACTATGGCTACACCTTC. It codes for CASTPGQGHYGYTF.

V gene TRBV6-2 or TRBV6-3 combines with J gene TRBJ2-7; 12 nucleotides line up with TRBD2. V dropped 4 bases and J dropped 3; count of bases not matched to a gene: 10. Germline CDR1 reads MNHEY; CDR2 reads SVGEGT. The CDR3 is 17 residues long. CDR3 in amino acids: CASSSPTTSGRIYEQYF. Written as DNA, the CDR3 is TGTGCCAGCAGTTCCCCAACGACTAGCGGGAGAATCTACGAGCAGTACTTC.

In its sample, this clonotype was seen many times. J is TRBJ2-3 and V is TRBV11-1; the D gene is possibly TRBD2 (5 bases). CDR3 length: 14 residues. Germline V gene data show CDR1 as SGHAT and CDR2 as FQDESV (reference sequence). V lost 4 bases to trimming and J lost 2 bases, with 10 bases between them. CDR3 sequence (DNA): TGTGCCAGCAGCTCCCGGGGAGCCACAGATACGCAGTATTTT. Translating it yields CASSSRGATDTQYF.

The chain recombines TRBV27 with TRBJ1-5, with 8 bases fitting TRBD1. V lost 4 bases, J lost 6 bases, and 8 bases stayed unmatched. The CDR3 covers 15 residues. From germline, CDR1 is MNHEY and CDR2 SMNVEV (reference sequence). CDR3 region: CASSSGQGWGQPQHF. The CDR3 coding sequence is TGTGCCAGCAGTTCTGGACAGGGATGGGGTCAGCCCCAGCATTTT.

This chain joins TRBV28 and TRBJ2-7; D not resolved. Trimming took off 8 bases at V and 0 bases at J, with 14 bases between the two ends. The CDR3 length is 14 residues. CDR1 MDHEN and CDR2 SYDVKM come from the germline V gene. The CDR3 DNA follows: TGTGCCAGCGGTCCGGACGCCAACTCCTACGAGCAGTACTTC. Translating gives CASGPDANSYEQYF.

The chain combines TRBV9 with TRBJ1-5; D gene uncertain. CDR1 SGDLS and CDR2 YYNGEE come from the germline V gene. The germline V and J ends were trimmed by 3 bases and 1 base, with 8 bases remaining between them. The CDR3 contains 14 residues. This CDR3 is CASSAEDSNQPQHF. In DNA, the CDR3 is TGTGCCAGCAGCGCAGAAGACAGCAATCAGCCCCAGCATTTT.